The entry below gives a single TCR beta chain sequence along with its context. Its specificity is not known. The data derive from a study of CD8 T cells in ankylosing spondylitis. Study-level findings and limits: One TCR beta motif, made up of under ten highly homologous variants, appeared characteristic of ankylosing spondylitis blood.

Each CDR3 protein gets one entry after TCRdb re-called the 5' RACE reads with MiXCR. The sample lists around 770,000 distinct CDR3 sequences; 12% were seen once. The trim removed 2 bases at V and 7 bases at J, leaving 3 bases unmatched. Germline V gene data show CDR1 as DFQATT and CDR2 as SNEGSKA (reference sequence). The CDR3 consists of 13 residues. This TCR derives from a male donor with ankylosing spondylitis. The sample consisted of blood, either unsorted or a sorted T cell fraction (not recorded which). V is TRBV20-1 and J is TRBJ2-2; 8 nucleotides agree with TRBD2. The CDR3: CSARQTSVGELFF. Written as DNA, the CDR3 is TGCAGTGCTAGACAGACTAGCGTCGGGGAGCTGTTTTTT.